This T cell receptor beta chain was recorded in a study of control samples from healthy donors and cancer patients. The repertoire was sequenced with immunoSEQ multiplex PCR; TCRdb's copy has only in-frame clones and lacks some. The table records fewer than 200,000 clones, just under 95% of them present only once. The CDR3 has 13 amino acids. Germline V gene lookup returns CDR1 SEHNR and CDR2 FQNEAQ (reference sequence). Deletions cut 0 bases from V and 4 bases from J, with 5 bases between. The receptor's source is a woman aged 55-70 years in good health. The specimen was blood. The rearrangement uses TRBV7-9 and TRBJ2-3, with D unresolved. CDR3 nucleotide sequence: TGTGCCAGCAGCTTAGCGGGGTCAGATACGCAGTATTTT. It translates to CASSLAGSDTQYF. The full variable domain, its missing parts supplied by reference TRBV7-9 and TRBJ2-3, is DTGVSQNPRHKITKRGQNVTFRCDPISEHNRLYWYRQTLGQGPEFLTYFQNEAQLEKSRLLSDRFSAERPKGSFSTLEIQRTEQGDSAMYLCASSLAGSDTQYFGPGTRLTVL.